One sample yielded the 5 T cell receptor beta chains listed below, sequenced in a study of lymphopenia after photon versus proton radiotherapy (dated 2019 in TCRdb). The library was produced with the immunoSEQ multiplex PCR assay. TCRdb carries this immuneACCESS record with in-frame sequences only. Its versions omit some clonotypes, under half of them owing to an unresolved V gene in the studies checked, with the rest unexplained. Counted in this sample were 50,000 to 60,000 clones; 80% to 95% of them appeared once. 15% to 20% of the sample is in the top ten clones. The sequences come from peripheral blood, collected from a patient treated with photon-based radiotherapy. The receptors stem from a woman aged 40 to 49 with cholangiocarcinoma.

This chain connects TRBV7-9 to TRBJ1-1; D gene unclear. This CDR3 comprises 13 residues. Trimming removed 4 bases at V and 1 base at J, with 7 bases between. CDR1 SEHNR and CDR2 FQNEAQ come from the germline V gene (reference sequence). The CDR3 nucleotides read TGTGCCAGCAGCTCAGAAGAGAACACTGAAGCTTTCTTT. This translates into CASSSEENTEAFF.

This clone appeared a single time. J is TRBJ2-6 and V is TRBV4-1; 10 bases match TRBD1. The CDR3 totals 21 residues. Germline V gene data show CDR1 as MGHRA and CDR2 as YSYEKL. The ends lost 4 bases at V and 0 bases at J; junction bases unmatched: 15. Here the CDR3 DNA reads TGCGCCAGCAGCCCCCGACAGGGGGCGCCTTCGACCCGCTCTGGGGCCAACGTCCTGACTTTC. Translated: CASSPRQGAPSTRSGANVLTF.

This clone was observed a few times. This chain uses TRBV27 with TRBJ1-2; maybe TRBD1 (5 bases). The CDR3 spans 13 residues. The germline V gene encodes CDR1 MNHEY and CDR2 SMNVEV (reference sequence). The V end lost 4 bases, the J end lost 2 bases, and 8 bases lay between the germline ends. The chain's CDR3 is CASSWGENYGYTF. In nucleotides, the CDR3 is TGTGCCAGCAGTTGGGGGGAAAACTATGGCTACACCTTC.

The chain combines TRBV30 with TRBJ1-1, with D possibly being TRBD1 (6 bases). There are 13 residues in the CDR3. V dropped 3 bases and J dropped 2 bases, with 10 bases sitting between them. Germline assignment: CDR1 GTSNPN and CDR2 SVGIG (reference sequence). CDR3 bases: TGTGCCTGGAGGGCAGGGGTAAACACTGAAGCTTTCTTT. Translation: CAWRAGVNTEAFF.

The rearrangement joins TRBV7-2 to TRBJ2-7; no reliable D call. The CDR3 spans 14 residues. Per germline, CDR1 SGHTA and CDR2 FQGNSA. Trimming cost V 7 bases and J 0 bases, with 13 bases left between them. The CDR3 protein is CASNSLPYSYEQYF. The CDR3, as DNA: TGTGCCAGCAACAGCCTACCCTACTCCTACGAGCAGTACTTC.